The 29 T cell receptor beta chains given below trace back to one sample, sequenced in a study of technical replicates of blood from several donors. Measured with immunoSEQ multiplex PCR; TCRdb has only the in-frame clones, and not every one. The sample has more than 65,000 clones, 90% to 97% seen once. The sequencing input was T cells isolated from PBMCs. The receptors derive from a human donor in good health.

The chain employs TRBV27 and TRBJ1-2, with 9 bases aligning to TRBD1. The CDR3 totals 15 residues. Trimming cost V 5 bases and J 5 bases; bases outside gene matches: 9. Germline V gene data show CDR1 as MNHEY and CDR2 as SMNVEV (reference sequence). The CDR3 reads CASSLRTGAWYGYTF. The CDR3, as DNA: TGTGCCAGCAGTCTTCGGACAGGGGCATGGTATGGCTACACCTTC.

This chain joins TRBV7-9 and TRBJ2-1; TRBD2 aligns across 10 bases. The CDR3 runs to 14 residues. V shed 5 bases and J 7 bases; nucleotides not matched to a gene: 5. Germline loops: CDR1 SEHNR, CDR2 FQNEAQ (reference sequence). Here the CDR3 DNA reads TGTGCCAGCAGCATAAGCGGGAGGGCAAATGAGCAGTTCTTC. Protein sequence: CASSISGRANEQFF.

V gene TRBV19 combines with J gene TRBJ2-7; a weak D match, TRBD1 (7 bases). With 7 bases removed from V and 7 bases from J, the gap between germline ends came to 20 bases. The CDR3 spans 14 residues. From germline, CDR1 is LNHDA and CDR2 SQIVND (reference sequence). DNA of the CDR3: TGTGCCAGTACCGACAGGGCCTCCGGGAGAGAGCAGTACTTC. This codes for CASTDRASGREQYF.

The chain joins TRBV27 to TRBJ2-1; tentatively, D is TRBD2 (7 bases). Trimming stripped 2 bases from V and 9 bases from J, with 11 bases between. Germline V gene data show CDR1 as MNHEY and CDR2 as SMNVEV (reference sequence). The CDR3 is 13 residues long. The CDR3 bases are TGTGCCAGCAGTTTAATAGGGGGGGTTGAGCAGTTCTTC. This encodes CASSLIGGVEQFF.

Comment on this clone: Other DNA sequences from this sample encode an identical CDR3 as well. The J gene is TRBJ2-2, the V gene TRBV9, with D maybe TRBD2 (6 bases). The CDR3 sequence is 14 residues long. Looked up from germline, CDR1 is SGDLS and CDR2 is YYNGEE. Trimming removed 4 bases at V and 1 base at J, with 8 bases between. CDR3 region: CASSSGLNTGELFF. The CDR3 nucleotides read TGTGCCAGCAGCTCGGGACTGAACACCGGGGAGCTGTTTTTT.

The chain uses TRBV27 and TRBJ1-3; 7 bases are shared with TRBD1. Germline CDR1 and CDR2: MNHEY and SMNVEV (reference sequence). The CDR3 runs to 13 residues. V lost 6 bases to trimming and J lost 7 bases; unmatched junction nucleotides: 6. For the CDR3, the DNA is TGTGCCAGCAGGGTAACAGGGGCGAACACCATATATTTT. Its translation: CASRVTGANTIYF.

The chain has TRBV5-1 and TRBJ1-4; 7 nucleotides agree with TRBD1. Germline lookup yields CDR1 SGHRS and CDR2 YFSETQ. V was clipped by 0 bases and J by 4 bases; unmatched bases: 3. The CDR3 has 15 amino acids. CDR3 DNA sequence: TGCGCCAGCAGCTTGGAAGGGACAGTTAATGAAAAACTGTTTTTT. Translating it yields CASSLEGTVNEKLFF.

The rearrangement uses TRBV28 and TRBJ2-2; 11 bases agree with TRBD1. J gave up 2 bases and V 5 bases, and 4 bases lay outside the gene matches. CDR1 and CDR2 (germline): MDHEN, SYDVKM. The CDR3 runs to 16 residues. This CDR3 reads CASSLGTGGNTGELFF. Here the CDR3 DNA reads TGTGCCAGCAGTCTCGGGACAGGGGGAAACACCGGGGAGCTGTTTTTT.

This rearrangement joins TRBV2 to TRBJ2-3; weak D call: TRBD2 (5 bases). The CDR3 runs 15 residues. Trimming pared 7 bases from V and 6 bases from J, leaving 20 bases between. Germline-derived CDR1 and CDR2 are SNHLY and FYNNEI. CDR3 bases: TGTGCCAGCATCTTAGAGGGCAGAGTTTCGGATACGCAGTATTTT. Protein sequence: CASILEGRVSDTQYF. The variable domain in full, completed from reference TRBV2 and TRBJ2-3, reads EPEVTQTPSHQVTQMGQEVILRCVPISNHLYFYWYRQILGQKVEFLVSFYNNEISEKSEIFDDQFSVERPDGSNFTLKIRSTKLEDSAMYFCASILEGRVSDTQYFGPGTRLTVL.

The V and J genes are TRBV7-2 and TRBJ1-5; no clear D. Germline-derived CDR1 and CDR2 are SGHTA and FQGNSA. This CDR3 spans 14 amino acids. V lost 5 bases and J lost 6, with 14 bases in between. CDR3 bases: TGTGCCAGCAGCCCCGGAGGGTCGGGTCAGCCCCAGCATTTT. Protein: CASSPGGSGQPQHF.

The chain couples TRBV5-4 to TRBJ1-2; 9 bases are shared with TRBD1. Losses at the gene ends were 1 base for V and 6 bases for J; bases not matched to a gene: 1. The CDR3 runs 13 residues. Germline V lookup: CDR1 SGHNT, CDR2 YYREEE (reference sequence). CDR3 in amino acids: CASSLTGGDGYTF. DNA of the CDR3: TGTGCCAGCAGCTTGACAGGGGGCGATGGCTACACCTTC.

The rearrangement joins TRBV7-2 to TRBJ2-1, with D tentatively TRBD2 (6 bases). Germline CDR1 and CDR2: SGHTA and FQGNSA. The CDR3 has 15 residues. With 2 bases removed from V and 3 bases from J, the gap between germline ends came to 11 bases. DNA for the CDR3: TGTGCCAGCAGCTTAATAGCGGCTCTCTACAATGAGCAGTTCTTC. Translation gives CASSLIAALYNEQFF.

This clone showed up just a few times. CDR3 in amino acids: CATRLYKGVNEQFF. The CDR3 DNA follows: TGTGCCACCCGACTTTATAAGGGGGTAAATGAGCAGTTCTTC. The genes are TRBV28 and TRBJ2-1, with a weak D call TRBD1 (6 bases). CDR3 length: 14 residues. V was clipped by 10 bases and J by 7 bases, with 20 bases between them. Germline values: CDR1 MDHEN, CDR2 SYDVKM.

This sequence joins TRBV4-2 and TRBJ2-7, with 8 bases matching TRBD2. Germline V lookup: CDR1 LGHNA, CDR2 YNFKEQ. J was trimmed by 1 base and V by 0 bases; bases with no gene match: 8. This CDR3 contains 17 residues. The CDR3 region has the DNA TGTGCCAGCAGCCAAGAACCGGTCGGGACTAGGTCCTACGAGCAGTACTTC. It yields the protein CASSQEPVGTRSYEQYF.

V usage is TRBV13 and J usage is TRBJ2-5, with 7 bases lining up with TRBD1. Germline-derived CDR1 and CDR2 are PRHDT and FYEKMQ (reference sequence). The CDR3 has 15 amino acids. The V gene end was trimmed by 4 bases and the J gene end by 1 base; junction bases not matched to a gene: 6. CDR3 sequence: CASSSLQGTQETQYF. CDR3 in DNA: TGTGCCAGCAGCTCACTACAGGGGACCCAAGAGACCCAGTACTTC.

This chain's CDR3 is CASSQDFIGTRGQGSGTEAFF. CDR3 in DNA: TGCGCCAGCAGCCAAGATTTTATAGGGACCCGGGGACAGGGTTCAGGCACTGAAGCTTTCTTT. V usage is TRBV4-3 and J usage is TRBJ1-1; 9 nucleotides match TRBD1. The germline V gene encodes CDR1 LGHNA and CDR2 YSLEER. Trimming cost V 0 bases and J 4 bases; bases outside gene matches: 21. CDR3 length equals 21 residues.

The chain combines TRBV5-4 with TRBJ2-7, with D tentatively TRBD1 (6 bases). The germline V gene has CDR1 SGHNT and CDR2 YYREEE (reference sequence). This CDR3 comprises 14 residues. The V and J ends lost 4 bases and 3 bases respectively, with 14 bases between them. This CDR3 is CASSIGGSGYEQYF. CDR3 in DNA: TGTGCCAGCAGCATAGGGGGAAGTGGCTACGAGCAGTACTTC.

This chain uses TRBV27 with TRBJ2-5; the match to TRBD1 covers 8 bases. V gave up 5 bases and J gave up 7 bases; unmatched junction bases: 15. Germline V gene sequence: CDR1 MNHEY, CDR2 SMNVEV (reference sequence). This CDR3 has 16 residues. CDR3 bases: TGTGCCAGCAGTCCCATCGGACAGGGTCTGGGAGGGACCCAGTACTTC. Translated: CASSPIGQGLGGTQYF.

Turning to this clone: Other DNA sequences in the sample encode the same CDR3. The chain joins TRBV5-1 to TRBJ1-2; 7 positions agree with TRBD1. The CDR3 spans 13 residues. Trimming at V came to 3 bases and at J to 2 bases, leaving 1 base not matched to a gene. Germline V gives CDR1 SGHRS, CDR2 YFSETQ. The DNA of the CDR3 is TGCGCCAGCAGCTCGACAGGGAACTATGGCTACACCTTC. It encodes CASSSTGNYGYTF.

This chain joins TRBV18 and TRBJ1-5; D might be TRBD1 (6 bases). CDR3 length: 12 residues. V was shortened by 6 bases and J by 7 bases, with 10 bases between the two germline ends. The germline gives CDR1 KGHSH, CDR2 LQKENI. CDR3 bases: TGTGCCAGCTCGGACAGTAGGCAGCCCCAGCATTTT. This sequence encodes CASSDSRQPQHF.

V is TRBV5-1 and J is TRBJ2-5, with 10 bases fitting TRBD1. This CDR3 is built from 15 residues. Germline loops: CDR1 SGHRS, CDR2 YFSETQ. V trimming: 2 bases; J trimming: 3 bases; junction bases outside the gene matches: 4. CDR3 amino acids: CASSLSGTGEETQYF. CDR3 nucleotides: TGCGCCAGCAGCTTATCCGGGACAGGGGAAGAGACCCAGTACTTC. Filled out from reference TRBV5-1 and TRBJ2-5, the complete variable domain reads KAGVTQTPRYLIKTRGQQVTLSCSPISGHRSVSWYQQTPGQGLQFLFEYFSETQRNKGNFPGRFSGRQFSNSRSEMNVSTLELGDSALYLCASSLSGTGEETQYFGPGTRLLVL.

The chain is built from TRBV28 and TRBJ1-4; 7 bases match TRBD1. Looked up from germline, CDR1 is MDHEN and CDR2 is SYDVKM. J lost 2 bases, V lost 7 bases, and 4 bases had no gene match. The CDR3 runs to 14 residues. The CDR3 loop reads CASTEGATNEKLFF. Here the CDR3 DNA reads TGTGCCAGCACCGAGGGGGCCACTAATGAAAAACTGTTTTTT.

V and J are TRBV5-1 and TRBJ2-7; 11 nucleotides match TRBD2. This CDR3 spans 16 amino acids. Per the germline V gene, CDR1 is SGHRS and CDR2 is YFSETQ. With 4 bases clipped from V and 0 bases from J, the junction kept 6 bases outside the gene matches. The CDR3 loop is CASSPRTSGLSYEQYF. CDR3 nucleotide sequence: TGCGCCAGCAGCCCTAGGACTAGCGGGCTCTCCTACGAGCAGTACTTC.

The chain links TRBV19 to TRBJ2-3, with D possibly being TRBD2 (6 bases). CDR3 length equals 14 residues. The V end lost 3 bases, the J end lost 4 bases, and 11 bases lay between the germline ends. Germline loops: CDR1 LNHDA, CDR2 SQIVND (reference sequence). The CDR3 loop reads CASSMVAGSDTQYF. CDR3 nucleotides: TGTGCCAGTAGTATGGTGGCGGGATCAGATACGCAGTATTTT.

The chain joins TRBV7-9 to TRBJ1-2; D perhaps matches TRBD1 (5 bases). Per germline, CDR1 SEHNR and CDR2 FQNEAQ (reference sequence). The V end lost 5 bases, the J end lost 4 bases, and 11 bases lay between the germline ends. This CDR3 is built from 13 residues. The CDR3 here is CASSLTGTYGYTF. The CDR3 nucleotides read TGTGCCAGCAGCCTCACAGGTACCTATGGCTACACCTTC.

This clone occurred once. The chain joins TRBV19 to TRBJ1-1, with 7 positions matching TRBD1. J gave up 1 base and V 6 bases, and 5 bases lay outside the gene matches. This CDR3 contains 14 residues. Germline-derived CDR1 and CDR2 are LNHDA and SQIVND (reference sequence). CDR3 DNA: TGTGCCAGTAGACAGACAGGGACGAACACTGAAGCTTTCTTT. It encodes CASRQTGTNTEAFF. Full variable domain (remainder filled in from reference TRBV19 and TRBJ1-1): DGGITQSPKYLFRKEGQNVTLSCEQNLNHDAMYWYRQDPGQGLRLIYYSQIVNDFQKGDIAEGYSVSREKKESFPLTVTSAQKNPTAFYLCASRQTGTNTEAFFGQGTRLTVV.

This clone was seen once. This chain connects TRBV4-3 to TRBJ2-2; 14 bases are shared with TRBD2. The CDR3 is 17 residues long. Unmatched junction bases numbered 1, after V lost 1 base and J lost 3 bases. Per germline, CDR1 LGHNA and CDR2 YSLEER. The CDR3 sequence: CASSQGLAGGYTGELFF. The CDR3 DNA is TGCGCCAGCAGCCAAGGACTAGCGGGAGGGTACACCGGGGAGCTGTTTTTT.

This sequence joins TRBV21-1 and TRBJ2-7; TRBD2, the D gene given by the table, was not confirmed from the DNA. TRBV21-1 counts as a pseudogene. This CDR3 has 17 amino acids. CDR3 region: CASSKTLAAVLSYEQYF. The CDR3 coding sequence is TGTGCCAGCAGCAAAACACTAGCGGCAGTCCTTTCCTACGAGCAGTACTTC.

This chain links TRBV11-2 with TRBJ2-5; TRBD1 aligns across 7 bases. The CDR3 has 14 residues. With V trimmed by 1 base and J by 4 bases, 3 bases remained unmatched. Germline V CDR1 and CDR2: SGHAT, FQNNGV. The CDR3: CASSLAGGLETQYF. The CDR3 DNA follows: TGTGCCAGCAGCTTAGCAGGGGGTCTAGAGACCCAGTACTTC.